Following are 17 T cell receptor beta chains from one sample sequenced in a study of blood T cell repertoires in COVID-19. Method: immunoSEQ multiplex PCR; TCRdb's copy keeps in-frame clones and lacks some. The sample holds around 62,000 clones, 80% to 85% seen once. What was sequenced was peripheral blood. The receptors originated from a man in his fifties with active COVID-19.

The V and J genes are TRBV11-2 and TRBJ2-3; TRBD2 agrees at 14 bases. V shed 5 bases and J 1 base; nucleotides not matched to a gene: 8. The CDR3 sequence is 18 residues long. CDR1 SGHAT and CDR2 FQNNGV come from the germline V gene. The CDR3 sequence is CASSPMGLAGVGTDTQYF. In DNA, the CDR3 is TGTGCCAGCAGCCCTATGGGACTAGCGGGAGTTGGCACAGATACGCAGTATTTT.

This clone showed up just a few times. The J gene is TRBJ2-2, the V gene TRBV7-2; D might be TRBD2 (6 bases). The CDR3 is made up of 15 amino acids. The germline gives CDR1 SGHTA, CDR2 FQGNSA. V dropped 2 bases and J dropped 5 bases, with 12 bases sitting between them. The CDR3 DNA reads as TGTGCCAGCAGCTTAAATGGAGGGAATACCGGGGAGCTGTTTTTT. Protein: CASSLNGGNTGELFF.

This clone was seen more than once but under ten times. The chain employs TRBV29-1 and TRBJ2-7; D is possibly TRBD1 (5 bases). The CDR3 covers 12 residues. Trimming removed 4 bases at V and 0 bases at J, with 7 bases between. In germline, CDR1 is SQVTM, CDR2 ANQGSEA. CDR3 residues: CSVGRDSYEQYF. CDR3 nucleotide sequence: TGCAGCGTTGGCAGGGACTCCTACGAGCAGTACTTC.

The rearrangement joins TRBV5-1 to TRBJ2-5; possibly TRBD1 for D (7 bases). The germline V gene has CDR1 SGHRS and CDR2 YFSETQ. This CDR3 has 14 amino acids. V was clipped by 1 base and J by 9 bases, with 16 bases between them. The CDR3 bases are TGCGCCAGCAGCTTGACCTCCAGGGGGGAGGCCCAGTACTTC. Translated: CASSLTSRGEAQYF.

The chain uses TRBV19 and TRBJ2-1; D might be TRBD2 (6 bases). CDR1 LNHDA and CDR2 SQIVND come from the germline V gene (reference sequence). V was shortened by 4 bases and J by 12 bases, with 22 bases between the two germline ends. The CDR3 is made up of 15 amino acids. The CDR3 nucleotides are TGTGCCAGTAGTAGGTCTGGGGAGGCTTACTGGGGGCAGTTCTTC. Protein sequence: CASSRSGEAYWGQFF.

In this sample, this clone turned up a few times. The chain has TRBV7-2 and TRBJ2-6, with D possibly TRBD2 on 6 matching bases. In germline, CDR1 is SGHTA, CDR2 FQGNSA. The CDR3 runs to 18 residues. Trimming left V 6 bases short and J 1 base short, with 19 bases between. The DNA for the CDR3 is TGTGCCAGCAGGACCGGACCGACTAGGATATCTGGGGCCAACGTCCTGACTTTC. It codes for CASRTGPTRISGANVLTF.

The count of this clone is one. The chain is built from TRBV9 and TRBJ2-3, with D possibly TRBD2 on 5 matching bases. The CDR3 loop spans 14 amino acids. Trimming cost V 0 bases and J 4 bases, with 9 bases left between them. Germline-derived CDR1 and CDR2 are SGDLS and YYNGEE. Here the CDR3 DNA reads TGTGCCAGCAGCGTAGAGCGAGGGCCAGATACGCAGTATTTT. This codes for CASSVERGPDTQYF. The whole variable domain, remainder taken from reference TRBV9 and TRBJ2-3, is DSGVTQTPKHLITATGQRVTLRCSPRSGDLSVYWYQQSLDQGLQFLIQYYNGEERAKGNILERFSAQQFPDLHSELNLSSLELGDSALYFCASSVERGPDTQYFGPGTRLTVL.

The chain uses TRBV6-1 and TRBJ2-1, with unresolved D. The germline V gene has CDR1 MNHNS and CDR2 SASEGT. V lost 0 bases and J 0 bases, leaving 12 bases between the germline ends. The CDR3 is 17 residues long. Written as DNA, the CDR3 is TGTGCCAGCAGTGAAGCGCCATGGCAAATCTCCTACAATGAGCAGTTCTTC. Its translation: CASSEAPWQISYNEQFF.

The rearrangement joins TRBV25-1 to TRBJ1-5, with D uncertain. V lost 7 bases to trimming and J lost 3 bases, with 10 bases between them. CDR3 length: 13 residues. Germline V CDR1 and CDR2: MGHDK, SYGVNS. This CDR3 is CASKRPPNQPQHF. The CDR3 DNA is TGTGCCAGCAAGCGTCCACCCAATCAGCCCCAGCATTTT.

The chain is built from TRBV5-5 and TRBJ2-3; 14 bases match TRBD2. CDR3 length equals 15 residues. Germline V gene sequence: CDR1 SGHKS, CDR2 YYEKEE (reference sequence). Germline trimming cut 0 bases from V and 10 bases from J; bases unmatched to any gene: 4. The CDR3 here is CASSLGTSGRLSQYF. Written as DNA, the CDR3 is TGTGCCAGCAGCTTGGGGACTAGCGGGAGGCTCTCGCAGTATTTT.

The chain is built from TRBV5-4 and TRBJ2-3; TRBD1 might be the D (5 bases). V lost 0 bases to trimming and J lost 0 bases, with 8 bases between them. The V gene's germline CDR1 is SGHNT and CDR2 YYREEE (reference sequence). This CDR3 has 15 residues. CDR3 protein: CASSLDRSSTDTQYF. DNA of the CDR3: TGTGCCAGCAGCTTGGACAGGTCTAGCACAGATACGCAGTATTTT.

The V call is TRBV7-2, the J call TRBJ2-1; 8 bases fit TRBD1. The CDR3 consists of 15 residues. V lost 6 bases to trimming and J lost 4 bases; unmatched junction nucleotides: 8. In germline, CDR1 is SGHTA, CDR2 FQGNSA. The CDR3 reads CASSPTGEGYNEQFF. DNA for the CDR3: TGTGCCAGCAGTCCGACAGGGGAAGGGTACAATGAGCAGTTCTTC. Drawing the rest from reference TRBV7-2 and TRBJ2-1, the complete variable domain is GAGVSQSPSNKVTEKGKDVELRCDPISGHTALYWYRQSLGQGLEFLIYFQGNSAPDKSGLPSDRFSAERTGGSVSTLTIQRTQQEDSAVYLCASSPTGEGYNEQFFGPGTRLTVL.

This chain uses TRBV5-5 with TRBJ1-1; no clear D. V lost 1 base, J lost 5 bases, and 12 bases lay in between. The CDR3 spans 14 residues. From germline, CDR1 is SGHKS and CDR2 YYEKEE (reference sequence). The CDR3 spells CASSLKWTLTEAFF. In nucleotides, the CDR3 is TGTGCCAGCAGCTTGAAGTGGACTCTGACTGAAGCTTTCTTT.

The chain uses TRBV3-1 (or the pseudogene TRBV3-2) and TRBJ2-6; unclear D gene. The CDR3 extends over 17 amino acids. V was shortened by 2 bases and J by 3 bases, with 14 bases between the two germline ends. Germline lookup yields CDR1 LGHDT and CDR2 YNNKEL (reference sequence). The CDR3, as DNA: TGTGCCAGCAGCCAACCCGTACGAGCTGGTGGGGCCAACGTCCTGACTTTC. Translating gives CASSQPVRAGGANVLTF.

The chain recombines TRBV29-1 with TRBJ2-3, with 9 bases lining up with TRBD2. From germline, CDR1 is SQVTM and CDR2 ANQGSEA. The CDR3 spans 19 residues. V lost 6 bases to trimming and J lost 2 bases; unmatched junction nucleotides: 21. This CDR3 reads CSVSPSAREGHSVTDTQYF. As DNA, the CDR3 is TGCAGCGTCAGCCCTTCAGCGCGGGAGGGCCATTCTGTCACAGATACGCAGTATTTT.

The rearrangement joins TRBV7-2 to TRBJ2-7, with TRBD1 matching 9 bases. Germline assignment: CDR1 SGHTA and CDR2 FQGNSA. The CDR3 has 14 amino acids. V was clipped by 4 bases and J by 5 bases; unmatched bases: 6. This CDR3 reads CASSSGTGFNEQYF. In nucleotides, the CDR3 is TGTGCCAGCAGCTCCGGGACAGGGTTCAACGAGCAGTACTTC.

The CDR3 reads CAISETGSSGNTIYF. In DNA, the CDR3 is TGTGCCATCAGTGAAACAGGAAGCTCTGGAAACACCATATATTTT. The chain joins TRBV10-3 to TRBJ1-3, with D possibly matching TRBD1 (5 bases). V was pared by 3 bases and J by 0 bases, with 9 bases between. Germline values: CDR1 ENHRY, CDR2 SYGVKD. The CDR3 has 15 amino acids.